This TCR beta chain was sequenced for a study of T cell responses to AZD1222 COVID-19 vaccine. Details on this clone: The antigen remains unidentified.

Clones were sequenced by immunoSEQ multiplex PCR, and TCRdb holds only the in-frame ones, with some missing. The table lists just under 80,000 clones, more than 90% of them singletons. General study findings and limits: Targeting of unmutated variant regions was reportedly seen in nearly half of spike-specific TCRs. Spike-specific TCRs gained breadth and depth after people received two AZD1222 doses.

The CDR3 has 13 residues. CDR1 is KGHSH and CDR2 is LQKENI in the germline V gene. The germline V and J ends were trimmed by 5 bases and 1 base, with 8 bases remaining between them. This TCR was sampled from an adult who received the AZD1222 COVID-19 vaccine. The material sequenced was peripheral blood, taken 28 days after the second AZD1222 dose. V is TRBV18 and J is TRBJ1-1; D gene unclear. The CDR3: CASSREGNTEAFF. The CDR3 nucleotides read TGTGCCAGCTCAAGGGAGGGGAACACTGAAGCTTTCTTT. Full variable domain (outside the CDR3, taken from reference TRBV18 and TRBJ1-1): NAGVMQNPRHLVRRRGQEARLRCSPMKGHSHVYWYRQLPEEGLKFMVYLQKENIIDESGMPKERFSAEFPKEGPSILRIQQVVRGDSAAYFCASSREGNTEAFFGQGTRLTVV.